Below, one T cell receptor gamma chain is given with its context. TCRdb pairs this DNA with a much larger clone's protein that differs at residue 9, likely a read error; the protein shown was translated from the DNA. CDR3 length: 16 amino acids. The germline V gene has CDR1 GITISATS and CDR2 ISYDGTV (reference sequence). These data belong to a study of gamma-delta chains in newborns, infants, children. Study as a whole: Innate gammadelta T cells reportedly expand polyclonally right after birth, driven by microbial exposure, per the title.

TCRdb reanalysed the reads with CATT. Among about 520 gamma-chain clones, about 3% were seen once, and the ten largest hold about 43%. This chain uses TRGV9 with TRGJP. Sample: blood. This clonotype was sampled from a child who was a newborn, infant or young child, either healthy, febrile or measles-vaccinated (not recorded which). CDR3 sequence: CALWEEKESGKKIKVF. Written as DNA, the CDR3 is TGTGCCTTGTGGGAGGAAAAAGAGTCGGGCAAAAAAATCAAGGTATTT.